These 12 T cell receptor beta chains originate from one sample sequenced in a study of pediatric ulcerative colitis. This table comes from immunoSEQ multiplex PCR, and its TCRdb copy is limited to in-frame clones, with some not included. The sample includes 40,000 to 55,000 clones, around 79% seen only once; the top ten take around 3.8%. During colonoscopy, one to two rectal pinch biopsies were collected. Input material: gut tissue. The receptor set was obtained from a girl aged 10-17 years with moderate ulcerative colitis.

This clone was seen once. The rearrangement links TRBV30 to TRBJ1-4; 9 bases map to TRBD1. The CDR3 is 14 amino acids. The ends lost 0 bases at V and 10 bases at J; junction bases unmatched: 6. CDR1 is GTSNPN, CDR2 SVGIG, per germline (reference sequence). The CDR3 DNA follows: TGTGCCTGGAGTGTAAGACAGGGGGGCGGAAAACTGTTTTTT. Its translation: CAWSVRQGGGKLFF.

A word on this clone: The same CDR3 is also encoded by other DNA sequences in this sample. The chain combines TRBV15 with TRBJ1-4, with TRBD1 matching over 10 bases. J gave up 0 bases and V 5 bases, and 3 bases lay outside the gene matches. CDR3 length: 16 amino acids. CDR1 LNHNV and CDR2 YYDKDF come from the germline V gene (reference sequence). For the CDR3, the DNA is TGTGCCACCAGCCGGGACAGGGGAGCAACTAATGAAAAACTGTTTTTT. Translating it yields CATSRDRGATNEKLFF.

This clone has only one observation. V gene TRBV4-1 combines with J gene TRBJ1-1; 7 nucleotides match TRBD1. The CDR3 totals 14 residues. The V gene's germline CDR1 is MGHRA and CDR2 YSYEKL. Trimming removed 6 bases from V and 7 bases from J; junction bases left unmatched: 11. The CDR3: CASSPLETGNEAFF. CDR3 in DNA: TGCGCCAGCAGTCCCTTAGAGACAGGGAATGAAGCTTTCTTT.

The chain recombines TRBV28 with TRBJ2-5; 8 nucleotides match TRBD1. The V and J ends lost 6 bases and 5 bases, in that order; junction bases with no gene match: 8. The CDR3 contains 14 residues. Germline CDR1 and CDR2: MDHEN and SYDVKM. CDR3 DNA sequence: TGTGCCAGCAGAGCAGGGGGCGCAGGGGAGACCCAGTACTTC. Its translation is CASRAGGAGETQYF.

The rearrangement uses TRBV5-6 and TRBJ2-7, with a possible D match to TRBD1 (5 bases). The CDR3 is made up of 13 amino acids. V lost 4 bases and J 6 bases, leaving 14 bases between the germline ends. CDR1 is SGHDT and CDR2 is YYEEEE in the germline V gene. CDR3 coding DNA: TGTGCCAGCAGCCGACCTGACAGTGGCGAGCAGTACTTC. Translating it yields CASSRPDSGEQYF.

Concerning this clone itself: The same CDR3 can be traced to other DNA sequences in this sample. V is TRBV7-9 and J is TRBJ1-1; D ambiguous. V shed 1 base and J shed 2 bases, with 5 bases lying between them. Germline V gives CDR1 SEHNR, CDR2 FQNEAQ (reference sequence). This CDR3 is built from 13 residues. The CDR3 here is CASSLGRNTEAFF. In DNA, the CDR3 is TGTGCCAGCAGCTTAGGGCGCAACACTGAAGCTTTCTTT.

The chain is built from TRBV6-6 and TRBJ1-5; D remains ambiguous. Germline CDR1 MNHNY, CDR2 SVGAGI (reference sequence). The CDR3 runs to 13 residues. Trimming shortened V by 6 bases and J by 4 bases, and 10 bases separated the two germline ends. CDR3 amino acids: CASRLKPNQPQHF. The CDR3 DNA follows: TGTGCCAGCAGACTAAAGCCTAATCAGCCCCAGCATTTT.

This chain connects TRBV10-2 to TRBJ1-5; TRBD1 aligns across 8 bases. V was pared by 1 base and J by 4 bases, with 3 bases of the junction left unmatched. CDR1 and CDR2 from the germline V gene are WSHSY and SAAADI. This CDR3 has 15 residues. The CDR3 spells CASSEFRQGNQPQHF. The CDR3 DNA follows: TGCGCCAGCAGTGAGTTTCGACAGGGGAATCAGCCCCAGCATTTT.

This clone has just one count. The chain joins TRBV7-2 to TRBJ1-5; no clear D. CDR1 and CDR2 from the germline V gene are SGHTA and FQGNSA. V was clipped by 4 bases and J by 7 bases, with 11 bases between them. CDR3 size: 13 residues. CDR3 protein: CASSSALVQPQHF. The CDR3, as DNA: TGTGCCAGCAGCTCCGCACTGGTACAGCCCCAGCATTTT.

This chain connects TRBV7-2 to TRBJ2-7; possible D gene TRBD2, 5 bases. CDR3 length: 13 residues. In germline, CDR1 is SGHTA, CDR2 FQGNSA. The V end was cut by 1 base, the J end by 4 bases, with 8 bases between. CDR3 nucleotide sequence: TGTGCCAGCAGCTTAGTAGCGAGGTACGAGCAGTACTTC. It encodes CASSLVARYEQYF.

This chain connects TRBV9 to TRBJ2-1; D possibly matches TRBD1 or TRBD2 (5 bases each). The CDR3 spans 15 residues. Germline CDR1 is SGDLS and CDR2 is YYNGEE. V lost 4 bases and J 9 bases, leaving 20 bases between the germline ends. The CDR3 loop reads CASSSVLGVSGEQFF. The CDR3 bases are TGTGCCAGCAGCTCCGTGCTGGGGGTCTCAGGTGAGCAGTTCTTC.

The CDR3: CASSLDRDYQPQHF. CDR3 DNA: TGTGCCAGCAGTTTGGACAGAGATTATCAGCCCCAGCATTTT. This chain joins TRBV28 and TRBJ1-5, with D possibly being TRBD1 (6 bases). Trimming took off 3 bases at V and 5 bases at J, with 11 bases between the two ends. Per germline, CDR1 MDHEN and CDR2 SYDVKM. This CDR3 is 14 amino acids long.